The 27 T cell receptor beta chains below were found in one sample sequenced in a study of regulatory T cells in long-lasting Graves disease. Time point noted: newly diagnosed GD, antithyroid drugs for less than 3 months. After RNA was extracted from PBMCs, the TCR library was made from it. Sequencing libraries for TCR beta were prepared with iRepertoire HTBI primers and Arm-PCR of CDR3 regions. TCRdb re-called the multiplex PCR reads with MiXCR, one entry per CDR3 protein. The sample shows hundreds of thousands of distinct CDR3 sequences, roughly 15% of them seen only once. The same sample was also studied in work on T cells in Graves' hyperthyroidism and ophthalmopathy.

This material consisted of peripheral blood mononuclear cells (PBMCs), taken at new diagnosis, from a patient treated with antithyroid drugs. Receptors originate from a man between 18 and 35 years old with Graves disease.

This chain joins TRBV5-1 and TRBJ2-2; D gene unclear. The CDR3 runs 14 residues. Trimming cost V 6 bases and J 2 bases, with 11 bases left between them. In germline, CDR1 is SGHRS, CDR2 YFSETQ. The CDR3 is CASTGDPNTGELFF. Written as DNA, the CDR3 is TGCGCCAGCACCGGAGATCCAAACACCGGGGAGCTGTTTTTT.

The DNA for the CDR3 is TGCAGCGCTGCGCCGGGACATAGCACAGATACGCAGTATTTT. This encodes CSAAPGHSTDTQYF. The rearrangement joins TRBV29-1 to TRBJ2-3; maybe TRBD1 (6 bases). The CDR3 is 14 residues long. Germline V gives CDR1 SQVTM, CDR2 ANQGSEA. V was clipped by 7 bases and J by 0 bases, with 14 bases between them.

The rearrangement uses TRBV4-2 and TRBJ1-6, with 7 positions matching TRBD1. Unmatched junction bases numbered 4, after V lost 0 bases and J lost 8 bases. Germline CDR1 reads LGHNA; CDR2 reads YNFKEQ. This CDR3 spans 15 amino acids. CDR3 sequence reads: CASSQEGQEDSPLHF. In DNA, the CDR3 is TGTGCCAGCAGCCAAGAAGGACAGGAGGATTCACCCCTCCACTTT.

The gene calls are TRBV6-1 and TRBJ1-1, with TRBD1 as a possible D gene (5 bases). V lost 10 bases, J lost 8 bases, and 23 bases lay in between. CDR1 and CDR2 from the germline V gene are MNHNS and SASEGT. This CDR3 has 14 residues. The CDR3 sequence: CATSWGKGVEEAFF. The CDR3 DNA reads TGTGCCACCTCGTGGGGGAAAGGGGTGGAAGAAGCTTTCTTT.

A few counts support this clonotype. The chain has TRBV12-3 or TRBV12-4 and TRBJ2-2, with D unresolved. Deletions cut 3 bases from V and 0 bases from J, with 17 bases between. This CDR3 contains 18 residues. The CDR3 DNA is TGTGCCAGCAGTTTGAGCGCGGCTTTGGGGTCGAACACCGGGGAGCTGTTTTTT. Its protein product is CASSLSAALGSNTGELFF.

This clonotype was detected many times. This sequence joins TRBV18 and TRBJ1-6; D unresolved. V lost 3 bases and J 6 bases, leaving 9 bases between the germline ends. CDR3 length: 14 residues. Germline assignment: CDR1 KGHSH and CDR2 LQKENI. CDR3 DNA: TGTGCCAGCTCACCGCGGGAACGTAATTCACCCCTCCACTTT. The encoded protein is CASSPRERNSPLHF.

As to this clonotype: This sequence may be a read error, since a much larger clone differs from it by one base. The J gene is TRBJ2-5, the V gene TRBV2, with TRBD1 identical over 8 bases. CDR1 SNHLY and CDR2 FYNNEI come from the germline V gene. Trimming took 6 bases from V and 7 from J; bases not matched to a gene: 16. CDR3 length: 16 amino acids. CDR3 residues: CASRSPLQGDEGTQYF. The CDR3 coding sequence is TGTGCCAGCAGATCCCCGTTACAGGGGGACGAGGGGACCCAGTACTTC.

There are many counts of this clonotype. The chain carries TRBV20-1 and TRBJ2-5, with 10 bases lining up with TRBD1. Looked up from germline, CDR1 is DFQATT and CDR2 is SNEGSKA (reference sequence). This CDR3 is built from 14 residues. V was pared by 5 bases and J by 4 bases, with 7 bases of the junction left unmatched. The CDR3 nucleotides read TGCAGTGCTGAAGGGACAGGGGCCCTAGAGACCCAGTACTTC. It encodes CSAEGTGALETQYF.

This clonotype was counted ten times or more. The chain has TRBV7-9 and TRBJ2-7; D is uncertain. The CDR3 totals 14 residues. Per the germline V gene, CDR1 is SEHNR and CDR2 is FQNEAQ (reference sequence). The ends were cut back, 6 bases at V and 2 bases at J, with 14 bases in the middle. The DNA of the CDR3 is TGTGCCAGCAGTTACAATAGAGTCCCCTACGAGCAGTACTTC. The encoded protein is CASSYNRVPYEQYF. Complete variable domain (other parts from reference TRBV7-9 and TRBJ2-7): DTGVSQNPRHKITKRGQNVTFRCDPISEHNRLYWYRQTLGQGPEFLTYFQNEAQLEKSRLLSDRFSAERPKGSFSTLEIQRTEQGDSAMYLCASSYNRVPYEQYFGPGTRLTVT.

This clonotype occurred many times. The chain carries TRBV7-9 and TRBJ1-2; 7 nucleotides agree with TRBD1. With 1 base clipped from V and 6 bases from J, the junction kept 2 bases outside the gene matches. The germline V gene has CDR1 SEHNR and CDR2 FQNEAQ (reference sequence). The CDR3 length is 13 residues. CDR3 sequence: CASSLDRGDGYTF. The CDR3 DNA reads TGTGCCAGCAGCTTAGACAGGGGAGATGGCTACACCTTC.

The chain links TRBV10-3 to TRBJ1-2; D is possibly TRBD1 (6 bases). In germline, CDR1 is ENHRY, CDR2 SYGVKD. CDR3 size: 14 residues. V lost 4 bases to trimming and J lost 5 bases, with 14 bases between them. This CDR3 reads CAISGQGQTYGYTF. The DNA for the CDR3 is TGTGCCATCAGTGGGCAGGGGCAGACTTATGGCTACACCTTC.

This clonotype has only a few counts. The chain recombines TRBV4-1 with TRBJ1-3; the D is unclear. V dropped 3 bases and J dropped 0 bases, with 9 bases sitting between them. Germline CDR1 reads MGHRA; CDR2 reads YSYEKL. CDR3 length: 15 residues. The CDR3 DNA reads as TGCGCCAGCAGCCAGGGCGTCAGCTCTGGAAACACCATATATTTT. It codes for CASSQGVSSGNTIYF.

This clonotype was detected ten times or more. This sequence joins TRBV5-1 and TRBJ2-4; D gene uncertain. Germline assignment: CDR1 SGHRS and CDR2 YFSETQ. The length of the CDR3 is 15 residues. Trimming left V 0 bases short and J 0 bases short, with 7 bases between. The CDR3 bases are TGCGCCAGCAGCTTGGAAGGTCTAGCCAAAAACATTCAGTACTTC. Translated: CASSLEGLAKNIQYF.

With respect to this clonotype: No conserved phenylalanine or tryptophan is present at the end of the CDR3, so a read error is the likely explanation. The genes are TRBV5-1 and TRBJ2-7, with 12 positions matching TRBD2. V trimming: 5 bases; J trimming: 4 bases; junction bases outside the gene matches: 4. The CDR3 consists of 14 residues. CDR1 and CDR2 from the germline V gene are SGHRS and YFSETQ. CDR3 sequence (DNA): TGCGCCAGCAGTCCAGGGACTAGCGGGTACGAGCAGTACCTC. Amino acid sequence: CASSPGTSGYEQYL.

This clonotype was recorded at least ten times. The V gene is TRBV3-1, the J gene TRBJ1-2; D is undetermined. CDR3 size: 14 residues. Germline assignment: CDR1 LGHDT and CDR2 YNNKEL (reference sequence). Trimming removed 5 bases at V and 10 bases at J, with 20 bases between. The CDR3 nucleotides read TGTGCCAGCAGCGCAACAGACCGAGAGGGAATCTACACCTTC. Translation gives CASSATDREGIYTF.

This clonotype came up many times. V gene TRBV6-2 or TRBV6-3 combines with J gene TRBJ2-2; D possibly corresponds to TRBD1 (6 bases). There are 14 residues in the CDR3. Germline V CDR1 and CDR2: MNHEY, SVGEGT. V dropped 6 bases and J dropped 4 bases, with 12 bases sitting between them. CDR3 sequence (DNA): TGTGCCAGCAGGGACAGTCCTACCACCGGGGAGCTGTTTTTT. This codes for CASRDSPTTGELFF.

This clonotype was seen a few times. A much larger clone differs by one base, so this may be a read error. V gene TRBV12-3 or TRBV12-4 combines with J gene TRBJ2-1; TRBD2 is a possible D gene (9 bases). The V end was cut by 11 bases, the J end by 7 bases, with 33 bases between. The CDR3 extends over 18 amino acids. In nucleotides, the CDR3 is TGTGCCGGCGGGGCCCGACAGGGGAAGGGTAGCGGGAGTAATGAGCAGTTCTTC. This gives the protein CAGGARQGKGSGSNEQFF.

This clonotype has just a few counts. The chain is built from TRBV15 and TRBJ1-5; D gene unclear. The CDR3 is 15 amino acids. Germline lookup yields CDR1 LNHNV and CDR2 YYDKDF (reference sequence). Trimming pared 0 bases from V and 7 bases from J, leaving 13 bases between. CDR3 amino acids: CATSRDHGSPQPQHF. CDR3 coding DNA: TGTGCCACCAGCAGAGATCACGGCAGTCCCCAGCCCCAGCATTTT.

Ten or more counts support this clonotype. The V gene is TRBV28, the J gene TRBJ2-7; 10 bases agree with TRBD2. This CDR3 has 15 amino acids. The germline V gene has CDR1 MDHEN and CDR2 SYDVKM. After removal of 6 bases from V and 4 bases from J, the junction contained 9 bases not matched to a gene. In nucleotides, the CDR3 is TGTGCCAGCAGGTTGACTAGCGGGTATGGGTACGAGCAGTACTTC. This sequence encodes CASRLTSGYGYEQYF.

This clonotype has only a few counts. CDR3 coding DNA: TGTGCCATCAGTCAATTTGAGGGGGAGAATGGCTACACCTTC. Translating it yields CAISQFEGENGYTF. This chain uses TRBV10-3 with TRBJ1-2; TRBD1 is a possible D gene (6 bases). Looked up from germline, CDR1 is ENHRY and CDR2 is SYGVKD. The CDR3 contains 14 residues. V gave up 5 bases and J gave up 6 bases, with 16 bases separating them.

A single count supports this clonotype. A much bigger clone sits one base away, suggesting this may be a read error. The chain couples TRBV28 to TRBJ1-6; 7 bases align to TRBD1. CDR1 and CDR2 (germline): MDHEN, SYDVKM. This CDR3 contains 15 residues. CDR3 loop: CASRPEGQYSSSLHF. The DNA for the CDR3 is TGTGCCAGCAGACCAGAGGGACAGTATAGTTCATCCCTCCACTTT.

In its sample, this clonotype was seen many times. J is TRBJ2-1 and V is TRBV30, with D perhaps TRBD1 (5 bases). The CDR3 is made up of 16 amino acids. Per the germline V gene, CDR1 is GTSNPN and CDR2 is SVGIG (reference sequence). The V end lost 0 bases, the J end lost 2 bases, and 14 bases lay between the germline ends. CDR3 protein: CAWSVSLGAAYNEQFF. Written as DNA, the CDR3 is TGTGCCTGGAGTGTGAGCCTTGGGGCCGCCTACAATGAGCAGTTCTTC.

This clonotype was counted many times. The chain employs TRBV6-5 and TRBJ2-7; D is uncertain. Between the trimmed V and J ends, which lost 2 bases and 6 bases, there was a span of 14 bases. CDR3 length: 14 amino acids. Germline CDR1 is MNHEY and CDR2 is SVGAGI. The CDR3 loop is CASSYPDPPFEQYF. The CDR3 DNA is TGTGCCAGCAGTTACCCTGACCCTCCGTTCGAGCAGTACTTC.

There are many counts of this clonotype. The chain uses TRBV28 and TRBJ2-5, with D possibly TRBD1 on 6 matching bases. The closer fit of TRBJ2-1 to the DNA end suggests the J call may be wrong. Germline loops: CDR1 MDHEN, CDR2 SYDVKM. There are 15 residues in the CDR3. CDR3 region: CASSFRRGHYNEQFF. The CDR3 region has the DNA TGTGCCAGCAGTTTTCGCAGGGGACATTACAATGAGCAGTTCTTC.

This rearrangement joins TRBV27 to TRBJ2-1, with a weak D call TRBD2 (6 bases). V was clipped by 8 bases and J by 4 bases, with 15 bases between them. Germline V lookup: CDR1 MNHEY, CDR2 SMNVEV (reference sequence). The CDR3 spans 14 residues. Written as DNA, the CDR3 is TGTGCCAGCGGCTATCTAGCGCGTTACAATGAGCAGTTCTTC. It encodes CASGYLARYNEQFF.

The chain couples TRBV9 to TRBJ1-2; no clear D. Trimming removed 3 bases from V and 8 bases from J, with 14 bases in between. The CDR3 is 13 amino acids. Germline V gene sequence: CDR1 SGDLS, CDR2 YYNGEE. CDR3 amino acids: CASSATDRAGYTF. Written as DNA, the CDR3 is TGTGCCAGCAGCGCCACTGACCGGGCAGGCTACACCTTC.

CDR3 sequence (DNA): TGTGCCAGCAGTTGGATACAGGGGGTATCGTACTTC. Translating it yields CASSWIQGVSYF. The chain recombines TRBV5-6 with TRBJ2-7, with 8 bases fitting TRBD1. The V segment lost 5 bases and the J segment 12 bases; nucleotides outside the gene matches: 10. CDR3 length equals 12 residues. CDR1 and CDR2 from the germline V gene are SGHDT and YYEEEE. Together with reference TRBV5-6 and TRBJ2-7, the CDR3 gives the full variable domain: DAGVTQSPTHLIKTRGQQVTLRCSPKSGHDTVSWYQQALGQGPQFIFQYYEEEERQRGNFPDRFSGHQFPNYSSELNVNALLLGDSALYLCASSWIQGVSYFGPGTRLTVT.